The 2 T cell receptor beta chains reported below all come from one sample, sequenced in a study of radiotherapy plus CTLA-4 blockade in lung cancer. Profiling relied on immunoSEQ multiplex PCR, and the TCRdb table lists in-frame clones only, not all of them. The data show 86,000 or so clones, 60% to 85% seen once. The sequencing used peripheral blood, collected from a patient treated with radiotherapy plus ipilimumab. These TCRs come from a human donor with non-small cell lung cancer who had a partial response to radiotherapy plus ipilimumab. Some clones in this sample may be carry-over from other donors' samples.

DNA for the CDR3: TGTGCCACCAGCAGAGATCTTGAGCAGTTCTTC. As protein: CATSRDLEQFF. The chain uses TRBV15 and TRBJ2-1, with D unclear. The CDR3 runs to 11 residues. In germline, CDR1 is LNHNV, CDR2 YYDKDF (reference sequence). Trimming removed 0 bases from V and 9 bases from J, with 3 bases in between.

J is TRBJ1-2 and V is TRBV5-5; D ambiguous. The CDR3 is 13 amino acids. Germline values: CDR1 SGHKS, CDR2 YYEKEE (reference sequence). The germline V and J ends were trimmed by 0 bases and 8 bases, with 11 bases remaining between them. CDR3 sequence (DNA): TGTGCCAGCAGCTTGGATTCAACCAGGGGCTACACCTTC. It specifies CASSLDSTRGYTF. The full variable domain, its missing parts supplied by reference TRBV5-5 and TRBJ1-2, is DAGVTQSPTHLIKTRGQQVTLRCSPISGHKSVSWYQQVLGQGPQFIFQYYEKEERGRGNFPDRFSARQFPNYSSELNVNALLLGDSALYLCASSLDSTRGYTFGSGTRLTVV.